The sequence of this TCR beta chain was determined in a study of blood T cell repertoires in COVID-19. Overall study: The study drew acute and convalescent COVID-19 samples from the United States, Italy and Spain. In each case, the material was cDNA or gDNA derived from T cells, B-cell-depleted T cells, or PBMCs.

In the study's own analysis: The assay estimated nucleated cells by amplifying reference gene primers. Assay: immunoSEQ multiplex PCR; the TCRdb copy retains only in-frame clones and omits some. The DNA was the basis for D and trimming; V, J and clone size are from that table. This table has around 200,000 clones, 80% to 90% appearing once. The V end lost 6 bases, the J end lost 6 bases, and 7 bases lay between the germline ends. This CDR3 has 11 amino acids. Germline V CDR1 and CDR2: MNHEY, SVGAGI. This TCR came from a man aged 50-60 years with active or convalescent COVID-19. The sample was peripheral blood. The chain couples TRBV6-5 to TRBJ2-3; D gene unclear. The CDR3 loop is CASSRQDTQYF. As DNA, the CDR3 is TGTGCCAGCAGCCGTCAGGATACGCAGTATTTT.